This TCR beta chain was captured by sequencing in a study of coeliac disease. At the level of the study: Each coeliac patient was active, refractory type I, or diet-controlled.

Study-level findings and limits: Largely private TRB repertoires meant most sequences were sample-unique. Unbiased detection of gliadin-specific T cells was judged not feasible with this approach. Lower clonality than controls marked TRB and TRG repertoires from active celiac intraepithelial and lamina propria samples.

This CDR3 has 15 residues. Germline V gene lookup returns CDR1 SNHLY and CDR2 FYNNEI. V lost 10 bases and J lost 3, with 21 bases in between. Note on this clone: Its antigen is currently unknown.

Sequenced by immunoSEQ multiplex PCR; TCRdb stores in-frame clones only, minus some. Of about 2,000 clones detected, 61% appear once; the ten largest clones hold around 9.2%. Sequenced material: lamina propria lymphocytes from the gut. V gene TRBV2 combines with J gene TRBJ1-2; maybe TRBD1 (6 bases). This TCR was sampled from a woman in her 30s with active celiac disease. This CDR3 is CATRQDRRLYYGYTF. DNA for the CDR3: TGTGCCACCCGACAGGACCGCCGGCTTTACTATGGCTACACCTTC.